The 12 T cell receptor beta chains reported below all come from one sample, sequenced in a study of identical twins. MiXCR, run by TCRdb on the 5' RACE reads, gives a single entry per CDR3 protein. The sample lists about 690,000 distinct CDR3 sequences; around 5.7% were seen once. The sequenced material came from naive T cells sorted from blood. All receptors derive from a man in his late teens or twenties in good health.

The V and J genes are TRBV7-9 and TRBJ2-7; 7 bases line up with TRBD1. This CDR3 has 15 residues. CDR1 is SEHNR and CDR2 is FQNEAQ in the germline V gene (reference sequence). V lost 4 bases and J lost 0; bases outside the gene matches: 6. The CDR3 DNA reads as TGTGCCAGCAGCTACGAGGGACAGAGCTCCTACGAGCAGTACTTC. It specifies CASSYEGQSSYEQYF.

This clonotype was seen more than once but under ten times. The chain links TRBV3-1 to TRBJ2-7; D may be TRBD2 (6 bases). Germline CDR1 reads LGHDT; CDR2 reads YNNKEL (reference sequence). V lost 1 base, J lost 3 bases, and 13 bases lay in between. The CDR3 length is 15 residues. CDR3 residues: CASSQGNSGVYEQYF. CDR3 in DNA: TGTGCCAGCAGCCAAGGTAATAGCGGAGTCTACGAGCAGTACTTC.

This clonotype showed up many times. The genes are TRBV5-1 and TRBJ1-1; D not certain. The CDR3 extends over 14 amino acids. V was pared by 5 bases and J by 0 bases, with 11 bases between. Per germline, CDR1 SGHRS and CDR2 YFSETQ. The CDR3 nucleotides are TGCGCCAGCAGACAAACATCGGTGAACACTGAAGCTTTCTTT. Residues: CASRQTSVNTEAFF.

This clonotype was detected only a few times. This chain uses TRBV7-9 with TRBJ2-3, with a tentative D call TRBD2 (5 bases). CDR3 length equals 15 residues. V gave up 1 base and J gave up 5 bases, with 13 bases separating them. Germline V gene data show CDR1 as SEHNR and CDR2 as FQNEAQ (reference sequence). CDR3 residues: CASSLVEGVEDTQYF. The CDR3 nucleotides are TGTGCCAGCAGCTTAGTAGAGGGAGTAGAAGATACGCAGTATTTT.

The chain uses TRBV5-6 and TRBJ2-3, with TRBD1 matching over 8 bases. CDR3 length: 14 residues. V lost 7 bases and J lost 3; bases outside the gene matches: 7. Germline CDR1 SGHDT, CDR2 YYEEEE. This CDR3 is CASPSNRGTDTQYF. The CDR3 nucleotides read TGTGCCAGCCCTTCGAACAGGGGGACAGATACGCAGTATTTT.

This clonotype was counted ten times or more. This chain joins TRBV5-6 and TRBJ2-7, with TRBD1 as a possible D gene (6 bases). The length of the CDR3 is 12 residues. CDR1 SGHDT and CDR2 YYEEEE come from the germline V gene. V was cut by 4 bases and J by 3 bases, with 8 bases left in between. For the CDR3, the DNA is TGTGCCAGCAGCAGACAGGACTACGAGCAGTACGTC. Its translation is CASSRQDYEQYV.

This clonotype has at least ten counts. The V call is TRBV20-1, the J call TRBJ1-5; D is unresolved. Trimming took off 1 base at V and 0 bases at J, with 7 bases between the two ends. Germline values: CDR1 DFQATT, CDR2 SNEGSKA (reference sequence). The CDR3 spans 14 residues. The CDR3 DNA reads TGCAGTGCTAGAGTCGTCAGTAGCAATCAGCCCCAGCATTTT. Its protein product is CSARVVSSNQPQHF.

The chain couples TRBV7-9 to TRBJ1-5; possibly TRBD1 for D (5 bases). Germline V CDR1 and CDR2: SEHNR, FQNEAQ (reference sequence). The CDR3 has 13 residues. Trimming stripped 5 bases from V and 12 bases from J, with 17 bases between. CDR3 in amino acids: CASSQTLRGRQHF. In nucleotides, the CDR3 is TGTGCCAGCAGCCAGACGTTAAGGGGTCGCCAGCATTTT.

This clonotype was detected ten times or more. The chain carries TRBV29-1 and TRBJ2-7, with D possibly being TRBD2 (5 bases). The CDR3 contains 11 residues. CDR1 and CDR2 from the germline V gene are SQVTM and ANQGSEA. V shed 4 bases and J shed 2 bases, with 6 bases lying between them. DNA for the CDR3: TGCAGCGTTGCGGGGACCTACGAGCAGTACTTC. It codes for CSVAGTYEQYF.

The chain links TRBV20-1 to TRBJ2-5, with TRBD1 as a possible D gene (5 bases). Germline V gene sequence: CDR1 DFQATT, CDR2 SNEGSKA (reference sequence). Trimming shortened V by 5 bases and J by 2 bases, and 15 bases separated the two germline ends. The CDR3 consists of 14 residues. The CDR3 sequence is CSAYHTGLQETQYF. The CDR3 DNA sequence: TGCAGTGCTTACCATACAGGTTTACAAGAGACCCAGTACTTC.

The rearrangement uses TRBV28 and TRBJ2-7; D perhaps matches TRBD1 (6 bases). CDR1 is MDHEN and CDR2 is SYDVKM in the germline V gene. V dropped 4 bases and J dropped 2 bases, with 12 bases sitting between them. The CDR3 length is 14 residues. CDR3 sequence reads: CASSSAGATYEQYF. The DNA for the CDR3 is TGTGCCAGCAGTTCTGCAGGGGCGACCTACGAGCAGTACTTC.

As regards this clonotype: A read error may be the cause here, since a much bigger clone is one base away. The CDR3 end shows no conserved phenylalanine or tryptophan, and so a read error is likely. As DNA, the CDR3 is TGCGCCAGCAGCCGAACTCTCGACGGTAACACTGAAGCTTTCCTT. Its translation is CASSRTLDGNTEAFL. The rearrangement uses TRBV5-1 and TRBJ1-1; no firm D call. The CDR3 totals 15 residues. Germline V gene data show CDR1 as SGHRS and CDR2 as YFSETQ. V dropped 4 bases and J dropped 2 bases, with 15 bases sitting between them.